Listed here are 9 T cell receptor beta chains from one sample, sequenced in a study of vaccination effects on CD4 cells after COVID-19. For these TCRs, the target antigens are not known. Libraries were prepared by immunoSEQ multiplex PCR; TCRdb keeps only in-frame clonotypes and omits some of them. The profile shows 35,000 to 45,000 clones, roughly 73% of them singletons. Under the ViraFEST assay, PBMC were stimulated with viral peptide pools so that antigen-specific CD4+ T cells expanded. Sequencing was performed afterwards. An approximately 10-day culture period preceded the isolation of CD4+ T cells. Convalescent patients had PCR-confirmed SARS-CoV-2 infection between March and December 2020. Sequences were derived from CD4+ T cells from PBMCs cultured with a peptide pool, sampled before COVID-19 vaccination. The receptors were gathered from a human donor who had a prior SARS-CoV-2 infection.

V is TRBV30 and J is TRBJ1-4, with a weak D call TRBD1 (5 bases). Trimming pared 3 bases from V and 4 bases from J, leaving 18 bases between. The CDR3 length is 16 residues. Germline CDR1 reads GTSNPN; CDR2 reads SVGIG (reference sequence). In DNA, the CDR3 is TGTGCCTGGAGGCCTCCCGGGGCAGGGAATAATGAAAAACTGTTTTTT. Amino acid sequence: CAWRPPGAGNNEKLFF.

The CDR3 DNA follows: TGTGCCAGCAGCCAGGACGGCTACTCTGGAAACACCATATATTTT. Translating gives CASSQDGYSGNTIYF. V gene TRBV5-5 combines with J gene TRBJ1-3; no definite D call. In germline, CDR1 is SGHKS, CDR2 YYEKEE (reference sequence). V lost 4 bases and J lost 0, with 11 bases in between. This CDR3 contains 15 residues. The variable domain in full, completed from reference TRBV5-5 and TRBJ1-3, reads DAGVTQSPTHLIKTRGQQVTLRCSPISGHKSVSWYQQVLGQGPQFIFQYYEKEERGRGNFPDRFSARQFPNYSSELNVNALLLGDSALYLCASSQDGYSGNTIYFGEGSWLTVV.

V usage is TRBV29-1 and J usage is TRBJ2-3; 10 positions agree with TRBD2. Germline CDR1 SQVTM, CDR2 ANQGSEA. Trimming cost V 4 bases and J 1 base; bases outside gene matches: 11. The CDR3 contains 17 residues. CDR3: CSVVVASGSRGTDTQYF. The CDR3 coding sequence is TGCAGCGTTGTTGTGGCTAGCGGGAGCCGGGGCACAGATACGCAGTATTTT.

This clone has a handful of counts. V usage is TRBV21-1 and J usage is TRBJ2-7; TRBD2 was called by the table and not checked on the DNA. TRBV21-1 is assigned pseudogene status. This CDR3 contains 15 residues. For the CDR3, the DNA is TGTGCCAGCAGCCTAAGAACCAGCGGACTATACGAGCAGTACTTC. Amino acid sequence: CASSLRTSGLYEQYF.

This chain uses TRBV5-4 with TRBJ1-6, with D perhaps TRBD1 (5 bases). The V end was cut by 5 bases, the J end by 0 bases, with 15 bases between. Germline lookup yields CDR1 SGHNT and CDR2 YYREEE (reference sequence). The CDR3 extends over 17 amino acids. This CDR3 is CASRGGEVSSYNSPLHF. The DNA for the CDR3 is TGTGCCAGCAGGGGGGGGGAGGTGAGCTCCTATAATTCACCCCTCCACTTT.

The chain employs TRBV6-5 and TRBJ1-5; TRBD1 matches at 7 bases. Germline CDR1 MNHEY, CDR2 SVGAGI. This CDR3 has 13 residues. J gave up 6 bases and V 6 bases, and 5 bases lay outside the gene matches. In DNA form, the CDR3 reads TGTGCCAGCAGAACAGGGGCGGCTCAGCCCCAGCATTTT. It translates to CASRTGAAQPQHF.

The V gene is TRBV7-9, the J gene TRBJ1-2; 9 bases are a match to TRBD1. V shed 5 bases and J 5 bases; nucleotides not matched to a gene: 3. CDR3 length equals 13 residues. Germline-derived CDR1 and CDR2 are SEHNR and FQNEAQ (reference sequence). This chain's CDR3 is CASSPGTGYGYTF. The DNA for the CDR3 is TGTGCCAGCAGCCCAGGGACAGGGTATGGCTACACCTTC. Looking up the rest from reference TRBV7-9 and TRBJ1-2 gives the full variable domain: DTGVSQNPRHKITKRGQNVTFRCDPISEHNRLYWYRQTLGQGPEFLTYFQNEAQLEKSRLLSDRFSAERPKGSFSTLEIQRTEQGDSAMYLCASSPGTGYGYTFGSGTRLTVV.

The CDR3 nucleotides are TGTGCCAGCAGTGAGGGGACAGGGATCCTTCGGTACGAGCAGTACTTC. It encodes CASSEGTGILRYEQYF. This sequence joins TRBV6-1 and TRBJ2-7, with TRBD1 matching over 9 bases. Germline loops: CDR1 MNHNS, CDR2 SASEGT. With 3 bases clipped from V and 4 bases from J, the junction kept 10 bases outside the gene matches. The CDR3 is made up of 16 amino acids.

The genes are TRBV7-9 and TRBJ2-4, with 15 bases fitting TRBD2. The CDR3 covers 16 residues. V lost 7 bases and J lost 4; bases outside the gene matches: 5. Germline V gene sequence: CDR1 SEHNR, CDR2 FQNEAQ (reference sequence). The DNA of the CDR3 is TGTGCCAGCACCTCCGGACTAGCGGGAGGGAAAAACATTCAGTACTTC. It encodes CASTSGLAGGKNIQYF.